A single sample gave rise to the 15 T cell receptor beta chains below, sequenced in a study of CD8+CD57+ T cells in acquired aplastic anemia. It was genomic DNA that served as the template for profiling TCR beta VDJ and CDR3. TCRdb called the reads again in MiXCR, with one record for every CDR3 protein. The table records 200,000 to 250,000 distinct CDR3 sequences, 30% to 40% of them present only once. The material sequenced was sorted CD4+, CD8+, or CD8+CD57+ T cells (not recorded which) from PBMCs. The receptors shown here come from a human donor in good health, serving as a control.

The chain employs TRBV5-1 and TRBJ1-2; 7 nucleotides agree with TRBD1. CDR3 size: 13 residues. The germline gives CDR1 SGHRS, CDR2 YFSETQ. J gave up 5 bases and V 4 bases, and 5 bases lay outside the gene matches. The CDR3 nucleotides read TGCGCCAGCAGCGCGACAGGGCGGTATGGCTACACCTTC. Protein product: CASSATGRYGYTF.

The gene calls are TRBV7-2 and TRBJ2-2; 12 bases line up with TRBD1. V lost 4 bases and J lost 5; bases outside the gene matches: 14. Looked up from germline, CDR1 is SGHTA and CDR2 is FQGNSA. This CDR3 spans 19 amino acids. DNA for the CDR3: TGTGCCAGCAGCTCTGTCCGGGACAGGGGGCTTTTACGAACCGGGGAGCTGTTTTTT. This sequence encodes CASSSVRDRGLLRTGELFF.

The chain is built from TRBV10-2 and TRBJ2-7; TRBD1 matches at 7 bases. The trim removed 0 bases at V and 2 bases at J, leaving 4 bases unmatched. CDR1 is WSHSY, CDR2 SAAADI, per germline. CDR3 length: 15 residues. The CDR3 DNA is TGCGCCAGCAGTGAGTCGACAGGGTTCACCTACGAGCAGTACTTC. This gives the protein CASSESTGFTYEQYF.

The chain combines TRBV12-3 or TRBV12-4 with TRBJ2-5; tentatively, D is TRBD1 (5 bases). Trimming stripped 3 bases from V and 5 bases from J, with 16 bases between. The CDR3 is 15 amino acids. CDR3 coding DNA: TGTGCCAGCAGTTTCTCGGCCCAGGGTCCGGAGACCCAGTACTTC. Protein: CASSFSAQGPETQYF.

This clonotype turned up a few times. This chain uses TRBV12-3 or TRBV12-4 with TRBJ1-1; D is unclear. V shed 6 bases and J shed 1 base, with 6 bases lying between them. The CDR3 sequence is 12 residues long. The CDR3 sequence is CASSLKNTEAFF. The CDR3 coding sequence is TGTGCCAGCAGCCTCAAGAACACTGAAGCTTTCTTT.

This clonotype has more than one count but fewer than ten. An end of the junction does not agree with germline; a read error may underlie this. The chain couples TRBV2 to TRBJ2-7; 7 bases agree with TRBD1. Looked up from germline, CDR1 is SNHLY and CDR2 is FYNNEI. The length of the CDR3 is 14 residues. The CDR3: CAGQADRPPTEHYF. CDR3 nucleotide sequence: TGTGCCGGCCAAGCGGACAGGCCGCCTACCGAGCATTACTTC.

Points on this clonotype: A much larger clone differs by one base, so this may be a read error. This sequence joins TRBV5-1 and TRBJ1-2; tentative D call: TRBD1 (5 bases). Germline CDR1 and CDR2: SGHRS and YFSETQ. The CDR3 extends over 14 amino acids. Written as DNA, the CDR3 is TGCGCCAGCAGCTTGGCCGGGACCTACTATGGCTACGCCTTC. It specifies CASSLAGTYYGYAF.

Here the CDR3 DNA reads TGTGCCAGCAGCTCTGCAGGTGGCTACGAGCAGTACTTC. Encoded protein: CASSSAGGYEQYF. This sequence joins TRBV11-2 and TRBJ2-7; no clear D gene. The CDR3 is 13 residues long. Trimming cost V 4 bases and J 3 bases, with 10 bases left between them. Germline-derived CDR1 and CDR2 are SGHAT and FQNNGV.

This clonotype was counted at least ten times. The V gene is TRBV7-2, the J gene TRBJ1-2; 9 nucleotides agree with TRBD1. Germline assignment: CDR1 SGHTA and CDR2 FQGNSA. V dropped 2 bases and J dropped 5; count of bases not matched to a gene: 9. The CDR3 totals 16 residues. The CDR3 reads CASSLTGGLGPYGYTF. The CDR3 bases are TGTGCCAGCAGCTTAACAGGGGGCTTGGGGCCTTATGGCTACACCTTC.

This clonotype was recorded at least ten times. This CDR3 reads CSARESGPIYGYTF. The CDR3 DNA follows: TGCAGTGCTAGAGAATCTGGCCCTATCTATGGCTACACCTTC. The rearrangement joins TRBV20-1 to TRBJ1-2; D gene ambiguous. Germline loops: CDR1 DFQATT, CDR2 SNEGSKA (reference sequence). This CDR3 spans 14 amino acids. Trimming removed 0 bases at V and 4 bases at J, with 12 bases between.

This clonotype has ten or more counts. The DNA for the CDR3 is TGCAGCGGACGGACAGCAGATACGCAGTATTTT. The encoded protein is CSGRTADTQYF. The chain joins TRBV29-1 to TRBJ2-3, with a tentative D call TRBD1 (6 bases). V was clipped by 7 bases and J by 4 bases, with 9 bases between them. Germline V gene lookup returns CDR1 SQVTM and CDR2 ANQGSEA. The CDR3 loop spans 11 amino acids.

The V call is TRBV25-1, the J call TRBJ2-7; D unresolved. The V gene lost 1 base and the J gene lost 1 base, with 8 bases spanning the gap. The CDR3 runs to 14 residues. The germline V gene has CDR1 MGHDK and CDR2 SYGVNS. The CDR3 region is CASSEFGESYEQYF. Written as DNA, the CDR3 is TGTGCCAGCAGTGAATTTGGGGAATCCTACGAGCAGTACTTC.

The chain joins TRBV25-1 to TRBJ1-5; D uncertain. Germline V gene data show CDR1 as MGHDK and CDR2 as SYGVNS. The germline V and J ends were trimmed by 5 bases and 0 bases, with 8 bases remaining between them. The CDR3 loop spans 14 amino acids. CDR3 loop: CASSHTHSNQPQHF. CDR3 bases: TGTGCCAGCAGTCACACTCATAGCAATCAGCCCCAGCATTTT.

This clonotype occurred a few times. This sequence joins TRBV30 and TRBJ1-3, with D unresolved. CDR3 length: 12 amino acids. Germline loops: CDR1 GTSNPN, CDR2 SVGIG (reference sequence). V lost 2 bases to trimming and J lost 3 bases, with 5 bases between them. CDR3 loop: CAWSLYGNTIYF. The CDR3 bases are TGTGCCTGGAGTCTCTATGGAAACACCATATATTTT.

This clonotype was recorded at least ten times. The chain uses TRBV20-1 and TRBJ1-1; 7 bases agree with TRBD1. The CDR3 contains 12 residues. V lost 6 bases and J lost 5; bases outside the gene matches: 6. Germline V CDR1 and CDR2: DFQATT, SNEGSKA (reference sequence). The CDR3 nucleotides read TGCAGTGCAACTAACAGGGGTACTGAAGCTTTCTTT. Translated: CSATNRGTEAFF.